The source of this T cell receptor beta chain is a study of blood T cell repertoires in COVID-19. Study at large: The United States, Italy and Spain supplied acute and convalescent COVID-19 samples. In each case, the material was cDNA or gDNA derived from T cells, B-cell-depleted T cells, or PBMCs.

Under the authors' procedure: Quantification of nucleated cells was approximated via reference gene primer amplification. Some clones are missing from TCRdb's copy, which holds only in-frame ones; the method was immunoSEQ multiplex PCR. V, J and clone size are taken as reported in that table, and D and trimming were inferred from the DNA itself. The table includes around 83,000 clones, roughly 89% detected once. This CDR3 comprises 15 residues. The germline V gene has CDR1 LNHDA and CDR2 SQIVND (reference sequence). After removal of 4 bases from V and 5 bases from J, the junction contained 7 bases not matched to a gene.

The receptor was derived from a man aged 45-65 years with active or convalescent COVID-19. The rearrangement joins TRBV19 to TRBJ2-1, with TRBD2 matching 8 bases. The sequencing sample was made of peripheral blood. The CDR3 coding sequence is TGTGCCAGTAGTAATGCGGGAGGCGGGAACAATGAGCAGTTCTTC. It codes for CASSNAGGGNNEQFF.